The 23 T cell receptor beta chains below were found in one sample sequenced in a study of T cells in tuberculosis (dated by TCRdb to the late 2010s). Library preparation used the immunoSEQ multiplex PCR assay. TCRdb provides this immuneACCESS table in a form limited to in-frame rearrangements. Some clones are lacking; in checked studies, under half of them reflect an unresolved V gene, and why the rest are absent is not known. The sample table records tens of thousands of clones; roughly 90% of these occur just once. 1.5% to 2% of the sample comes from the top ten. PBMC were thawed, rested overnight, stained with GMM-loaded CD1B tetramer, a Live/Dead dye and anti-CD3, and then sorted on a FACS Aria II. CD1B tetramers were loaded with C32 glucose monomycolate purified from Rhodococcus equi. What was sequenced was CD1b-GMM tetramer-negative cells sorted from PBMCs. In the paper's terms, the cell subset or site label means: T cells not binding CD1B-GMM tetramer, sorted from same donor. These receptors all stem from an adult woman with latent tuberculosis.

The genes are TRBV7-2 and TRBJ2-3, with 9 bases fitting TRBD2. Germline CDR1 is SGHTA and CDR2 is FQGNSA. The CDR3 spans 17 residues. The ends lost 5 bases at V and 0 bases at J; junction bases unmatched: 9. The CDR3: CASSRSGGPPSTDTQYF. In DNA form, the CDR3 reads TGTGCCAGCAGCCGCAGCGGGGGGCCTCCTAGCACAGATACGCAGTATTTT.

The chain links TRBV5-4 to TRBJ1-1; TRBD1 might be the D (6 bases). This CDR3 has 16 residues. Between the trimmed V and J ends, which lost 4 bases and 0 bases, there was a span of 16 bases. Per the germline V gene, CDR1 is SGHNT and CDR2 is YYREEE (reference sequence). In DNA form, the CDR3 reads TGTGCCAGCAGCCGCGGGGGGGGGCGCGTGAACACTGAAGCTTTCTTT. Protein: CASSRGGGRVNTEAFF.

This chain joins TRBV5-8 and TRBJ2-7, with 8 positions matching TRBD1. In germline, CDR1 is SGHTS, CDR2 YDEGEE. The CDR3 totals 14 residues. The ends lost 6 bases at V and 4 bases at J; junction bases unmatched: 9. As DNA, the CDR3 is TGTGCCAGCAACCTCGGACAGGGACCTTACGAGCAGTACGTC. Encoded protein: CASNLGQGPYEQYV.

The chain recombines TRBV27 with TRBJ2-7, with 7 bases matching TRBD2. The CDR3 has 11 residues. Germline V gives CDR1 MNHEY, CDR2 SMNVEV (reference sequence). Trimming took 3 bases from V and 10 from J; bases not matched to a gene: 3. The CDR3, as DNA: TGTGCCAGCAGTTTTGGGGGGGTACAGTACTTC. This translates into CASSFGGVQYF.

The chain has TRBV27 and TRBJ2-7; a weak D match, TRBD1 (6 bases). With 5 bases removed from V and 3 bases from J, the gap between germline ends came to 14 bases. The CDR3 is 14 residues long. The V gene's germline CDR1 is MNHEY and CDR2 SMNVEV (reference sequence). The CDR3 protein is CASSLPGAHYEQYF. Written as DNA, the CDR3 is TGTGCCAGCAGTCTTCCAGGGGCCCACTACGAGCAGTACTTC.

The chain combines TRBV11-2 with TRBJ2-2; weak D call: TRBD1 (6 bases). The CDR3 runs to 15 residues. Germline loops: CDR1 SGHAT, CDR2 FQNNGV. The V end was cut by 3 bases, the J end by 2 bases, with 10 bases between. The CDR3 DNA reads TGTGCCAGCAGCTTTATAGGGGGAAACACCGGGGAGCTGTTTTTT. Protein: CASSFIGGNTGELFF.

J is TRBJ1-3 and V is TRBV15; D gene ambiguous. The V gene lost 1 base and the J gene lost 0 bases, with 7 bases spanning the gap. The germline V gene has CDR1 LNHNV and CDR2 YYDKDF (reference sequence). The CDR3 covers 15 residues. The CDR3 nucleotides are TGTGCCACCAGCAGAGGTGTGAGCTCTGGAAACACCATATATTTT. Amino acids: CATSRGVSSGNTIYF.

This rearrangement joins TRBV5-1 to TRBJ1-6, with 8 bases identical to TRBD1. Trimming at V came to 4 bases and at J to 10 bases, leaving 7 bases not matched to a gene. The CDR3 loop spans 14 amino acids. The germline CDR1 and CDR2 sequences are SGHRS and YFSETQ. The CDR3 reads CASSTGQGVSPLHF. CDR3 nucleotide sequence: TGCGCCAGCAGCACCGGACAGGGTGTGTCACCCCTCCACTTT.

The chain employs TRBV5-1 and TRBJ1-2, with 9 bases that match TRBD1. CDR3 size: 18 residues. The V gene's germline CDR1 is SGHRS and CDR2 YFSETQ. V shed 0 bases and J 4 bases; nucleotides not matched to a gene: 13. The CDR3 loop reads CASSLVHRDRVLLYGYTF. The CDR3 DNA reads TGCGCCAGCAGCTTGGTTCACCGGGACAGGGTTCTCCTCTATGGCTACACCTTC.

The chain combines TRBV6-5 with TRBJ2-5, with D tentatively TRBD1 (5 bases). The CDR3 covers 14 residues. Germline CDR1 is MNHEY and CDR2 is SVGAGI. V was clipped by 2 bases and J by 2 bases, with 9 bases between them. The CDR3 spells CASSYGADQETQYF. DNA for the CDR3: TGTGCCAGCAGTTACGGGGCAGATCAAGAGACCCAGTACTTC.

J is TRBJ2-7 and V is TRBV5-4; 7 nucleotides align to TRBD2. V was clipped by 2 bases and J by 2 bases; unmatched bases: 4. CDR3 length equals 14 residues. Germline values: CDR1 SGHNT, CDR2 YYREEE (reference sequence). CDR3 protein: CASSFREGAYEQYF. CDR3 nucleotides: TGTGCCAGCAGCTTTAGGGAGGGTGCCTACGAGCAGTACTTC.

CDR3 region: CASSYSRVNEKLFF. CDR3 nucleotide sequence: TGTGCCAGCAGTTACTCTCGGGTAAATGAAAAACTGTTTTTT. The chain uses TRBV6-5 and TRBJ1-4; D is unresolved. The CDR3 has 14 amino acids. Germline CDR1 and CDR2: MNHEY and SVGAGI. V shed 0 bases and J shed 5 bases, with 7 bases lying between them.

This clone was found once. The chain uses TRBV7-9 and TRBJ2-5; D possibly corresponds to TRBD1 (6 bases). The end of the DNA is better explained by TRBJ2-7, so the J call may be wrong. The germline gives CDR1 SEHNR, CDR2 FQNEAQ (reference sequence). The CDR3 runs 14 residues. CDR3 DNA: TGTGCCAGCAGCTTAGGGGCAGGGGCCTACGAGCAGTACTTC. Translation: CASSLGAGAYEQYF.

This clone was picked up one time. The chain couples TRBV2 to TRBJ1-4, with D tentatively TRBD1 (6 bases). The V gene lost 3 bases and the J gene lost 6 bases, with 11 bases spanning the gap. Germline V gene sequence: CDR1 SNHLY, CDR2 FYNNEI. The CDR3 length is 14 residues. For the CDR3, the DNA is TGTGCCAGCAGTGATAGGGGGATGCATGAAAAACTGTTTTTT. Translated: CASSDRGMHEKLFF.

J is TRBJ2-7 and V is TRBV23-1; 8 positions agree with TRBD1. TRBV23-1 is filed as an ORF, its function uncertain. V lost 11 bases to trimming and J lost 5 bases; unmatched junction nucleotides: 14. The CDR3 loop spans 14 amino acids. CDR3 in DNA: TGCGCCCCGCGCCCAGGCAGGGGGCGCGACGAGCAGTACGTC. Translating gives CAPRPGRGRDEQYV.

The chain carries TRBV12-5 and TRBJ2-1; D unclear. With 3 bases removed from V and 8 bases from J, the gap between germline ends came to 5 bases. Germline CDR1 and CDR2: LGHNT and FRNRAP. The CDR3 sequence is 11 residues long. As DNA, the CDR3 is TGTGCTAGTGGTTTAGAGGATGAGCAGTTCTTC. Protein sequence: CASGLEDEQFF.

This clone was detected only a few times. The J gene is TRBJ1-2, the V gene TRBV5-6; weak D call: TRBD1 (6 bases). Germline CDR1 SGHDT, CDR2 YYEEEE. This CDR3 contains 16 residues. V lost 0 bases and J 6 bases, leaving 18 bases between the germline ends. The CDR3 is CASSLGTALLSHGYTF. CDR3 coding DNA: TGTGCCAGCAGCTTGGGGACAGCCCTTCTTTCTCATGGCTACACCTTC.

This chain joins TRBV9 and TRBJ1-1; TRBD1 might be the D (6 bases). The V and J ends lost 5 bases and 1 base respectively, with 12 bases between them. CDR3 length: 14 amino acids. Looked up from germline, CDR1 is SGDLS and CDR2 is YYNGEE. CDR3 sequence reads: CASSPPQGNTEAFF. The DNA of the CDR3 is TGTGCCAGCAGTCCCCCACAGGGGAACACTGAAGCTTTCTTT.

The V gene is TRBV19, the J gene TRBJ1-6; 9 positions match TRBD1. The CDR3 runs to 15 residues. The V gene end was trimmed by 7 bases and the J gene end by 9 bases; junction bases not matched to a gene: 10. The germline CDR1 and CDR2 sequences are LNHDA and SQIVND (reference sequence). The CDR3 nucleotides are TGTGCCAGTAAAACGGGACAGGGTGGCGGTTCACCCCTCCACTTT. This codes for CASKTGQGGGSPLHF. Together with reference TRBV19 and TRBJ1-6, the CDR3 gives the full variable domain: DGGITQSPKYLFRKEGQNVTLSCEQNLNHDAMYWYRQDPGQGLRLIYYSQIVNDFQKGDIAEGYSVSREKKESFPLTVTSAQKNPTAFYLCASKTGQGGGSPLHFGNGTRLTVT.

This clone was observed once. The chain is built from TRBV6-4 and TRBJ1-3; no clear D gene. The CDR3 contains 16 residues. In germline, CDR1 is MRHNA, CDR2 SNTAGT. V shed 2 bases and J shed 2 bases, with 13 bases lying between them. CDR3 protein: CASSDPSRVTGNTIYF. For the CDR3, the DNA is TGTGCCAGCAGTGACCCAAGTCGGGTAACTGGAAACACCATATATTTT.

For the CDR3, the DNA is TGCGCCAGCAGTCAAAGGGACAGGGCTGTCGAGCAGTACTTC. This gives the protein CASSQRDRAVEQYF. V and J are TRBV23-1 and TRBJ2-7; TRBD1 matches at 9 bases. TRBV23-1 is reported as an ORF; its role is uncertain. V gave up 2 bases and J gave up 6 bases; unmatched junction bases: 5. This CDR3 comprises 14 residues.

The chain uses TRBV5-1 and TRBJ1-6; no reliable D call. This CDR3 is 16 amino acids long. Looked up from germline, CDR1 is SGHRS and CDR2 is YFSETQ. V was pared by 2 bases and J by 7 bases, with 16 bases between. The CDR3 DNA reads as TGCGCCAGCAGCTTTTTTGTGGAGGTGGAGAATTCACCCCTCCACTTT. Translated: CASSFFVEVENSPLHF.

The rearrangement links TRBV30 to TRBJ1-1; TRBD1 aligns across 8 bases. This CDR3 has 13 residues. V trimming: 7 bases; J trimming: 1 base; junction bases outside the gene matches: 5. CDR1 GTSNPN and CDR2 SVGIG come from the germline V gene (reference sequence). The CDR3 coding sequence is TGTGCCTATCGGGACAGGTCGAACACTGAAGCTTTCTTT. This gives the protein CAYRDRSNTEAFF.